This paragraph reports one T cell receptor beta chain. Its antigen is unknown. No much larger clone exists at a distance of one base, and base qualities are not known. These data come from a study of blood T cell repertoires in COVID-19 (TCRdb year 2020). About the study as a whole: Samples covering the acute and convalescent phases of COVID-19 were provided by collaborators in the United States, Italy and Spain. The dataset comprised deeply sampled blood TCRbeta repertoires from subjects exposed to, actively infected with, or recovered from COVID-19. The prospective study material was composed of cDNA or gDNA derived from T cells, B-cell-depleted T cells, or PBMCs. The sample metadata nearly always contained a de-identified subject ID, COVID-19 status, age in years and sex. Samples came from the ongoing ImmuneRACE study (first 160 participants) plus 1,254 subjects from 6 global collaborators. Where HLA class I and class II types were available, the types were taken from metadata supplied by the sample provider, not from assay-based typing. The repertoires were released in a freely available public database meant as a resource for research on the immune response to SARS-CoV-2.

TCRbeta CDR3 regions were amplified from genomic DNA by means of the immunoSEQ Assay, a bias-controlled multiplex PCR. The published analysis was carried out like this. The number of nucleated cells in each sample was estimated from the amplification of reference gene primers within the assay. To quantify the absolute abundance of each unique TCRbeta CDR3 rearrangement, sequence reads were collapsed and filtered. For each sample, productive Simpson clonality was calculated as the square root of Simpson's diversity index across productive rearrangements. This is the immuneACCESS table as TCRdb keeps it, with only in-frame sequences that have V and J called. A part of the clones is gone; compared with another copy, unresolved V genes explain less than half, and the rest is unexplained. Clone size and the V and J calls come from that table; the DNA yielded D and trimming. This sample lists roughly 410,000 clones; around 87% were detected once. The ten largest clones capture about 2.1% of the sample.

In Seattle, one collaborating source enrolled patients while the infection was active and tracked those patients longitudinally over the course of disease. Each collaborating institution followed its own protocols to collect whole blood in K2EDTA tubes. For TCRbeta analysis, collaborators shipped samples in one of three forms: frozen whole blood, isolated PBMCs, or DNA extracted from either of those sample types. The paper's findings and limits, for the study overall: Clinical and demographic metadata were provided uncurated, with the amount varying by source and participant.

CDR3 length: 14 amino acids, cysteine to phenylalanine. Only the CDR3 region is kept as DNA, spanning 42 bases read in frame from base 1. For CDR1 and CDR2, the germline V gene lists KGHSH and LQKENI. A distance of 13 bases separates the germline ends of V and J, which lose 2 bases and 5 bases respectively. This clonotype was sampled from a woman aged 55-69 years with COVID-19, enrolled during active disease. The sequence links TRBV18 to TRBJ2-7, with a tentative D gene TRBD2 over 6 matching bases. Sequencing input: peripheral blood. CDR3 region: CASSPIISGDEQYF. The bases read TGTGCCAGCTCACCAATCATCTCGGGGGACGAGCAGTACTTC.